This passage covers 24 T cell receptor beta chains from one sample sequenced in a study of blood T cell repertoires in COVID-19 (dated by TCRdb to the early 2020s). Libraries came from the immunoSEQ multiplex PCR assay. TCRdb re-hosts the immuneACCESS table, in-frame sequences only. Its copies lack some clones; in the studies checked, an unresolved V gene accounts for under half of them, and the cause for the rest is not known. For this sample there are over 35,000 clones; approximately 85% appear just once. Of the sample, less than 35% falls within the top ten clones. Sequencing used peripheral blood. The receptors were sampled from a woman older than 75 with COVID-19, enrolled during active disease.

This chain connects TRBV9 to TRBJ2-2, with D uncertain. The CDR3 consists of 12 residues. Germline V gene data show CDR1 as SGDLS and CDR2 as YYNGEE. Trimming shortened V by 4 bases and J by 4 bases, and 5 bases separated the two germline ends. The CDR3 region has the DNA TGTGCCAGCAGCACGCGCACCGGGGAGCTGTTTTTT. Translation gives CASSTRTGELFF.

The chain joins TRBV27 to TRBJ2-1; D remains ambiguous. Deletions cut 6 bases from V and 0 bases from J, with 12 bases between. CDR3 length: 15 residues. CDR1 MNHEY and CDR2 SMNVEV come from the germline V gene (reference sequence). This chain's CDR3 is CASREPLSSYNEQFF. The CDR3 region has the DNA TGTGCCAGCAGAGAGCCACTGAGCTCCTACAATGAGCAGTTCTTC.

The V call is TRBV7-8, the J call TRBJ2-2; TRBD2 might be the D (6 bases). V lost 4 bases, J lost 0 bases, and 12 bases lay in between. Germline values: CDR1 SGHVS, CDR2 FQNEAQ. CDR3 length: 16 residues. CDR3 in DNA: TGTGCCAGCAGCTCCATAGCGGTCGCGAACACCGGGGAGCTGTTTTTT. It is translated as CASSSIAVANTGELFF.

The genes are TRBV5-1 and TRBJ1-4; TRBD1 is a possible D gene (5 bases). Germline-derived CDR1 and CDR2 are SGHRS and YFSETQ. Trimming stripped 4 bases from V and 6 bases from J, with 19 bases between. The CDR3 runs to 16 residues. CDR3 region: CASSHSLGGGDEKLFF. Here the CDR3 DNA reads TGCGCCAGCAGCCATTCCCTTGGGGGAGGGGATGAAAAACTGTTTTTT.

The chain links TRBV24-1 to TRBJ1-5; weak D call: TRBD1 (6 bases). Germline CDR1 KGHDR, CDR2 SFDVKD. V lost 5 bases to trimming and J lost 0 bases, with 10 bases between them. CDR3 length: 15 amino acids. CDR3 nucleotides: TGTGCCACCAGTGTCGCAGGGGCTAGCAATCAGCCCCAGCATTTT. Protein: CATSVAGASNQPQHF.

The chain joins TRBV21-1 to TRBJ2-7; TRBD1 is the table's D call and was not checked against the DNA. TRBV21-1 is given as a pseudogene. This CDR3 comprises 15 residues. The DNA for the CDR3 is TGTGCCAGCAGCAAGTGGACAGGGGAGCTATACGAGCAGTACTTC. Amino acids: CASSKWTGELYEQYF.

The J gene is TRBJ2-7, the V gene TRBV4-3, with 9 bases matching TRBD1. The CDR3 contains 16 residues. Germline V lookup: CDR1 LGHNA, CDR2 YSLEER. The ends lost 0 bases at V and 3 bases at J; junction bases unmatched: 6. This chain's CDR3 is CASSQEGGQGYYEQYF. CDR3 bases: TGCGCCAGCAGCCAAGAAGGGGGACAGGGATACTACGAGCAGTACTTC.

The CDR3 reads CASSLSAGHRNTEAFF. In DNA, the CDR3 is TGTGCCAGCAGCTTATCAGCGGGACACCGGAACACTGAAGCTTTCTTT. The chain uses TRBV11-2 and TRBJ1-1; tentative D call: TRBD1 (6 bases). The CDR3 runs 16 residues. The V gene lost 2 bases and the J gene lost 1 base, with 14 bases spanning the gap. The germline V gene has CDR1 SGHAT and CDR2 FQNNGV.

The genes are TRBV5-4 and TRBJ2-1, with D possibly matching TRBD1 (5 bases). The CDR3 runs to 15 residues. V gave up 4 bases and J gave up 2 bases, with 13 bases separating them. The germline gives CDR1 SGHNT, CDR2 YYREEE (reference sequence). This CDR3 is CASSGQKLPYNEQFF. In DNA, the CDR3 is TGTGCCAGCAGCGGACAAAAACTCCCCTACAATGAGCAGTTCTTC.

In nucleotides, the CDR3 is TGTGCCAGCAGCTTGAGGGGGGGCCCTAGCACAGATACGCAGTATTTT. Encoded protein: CASSLRGGPSTDTQYF. The V call is TRBV11-2, the J call TRBJ2-3, with D possibly matching TRBD2 (7 bases). This CDR3 region has 16 residues. V shed 3 bases and J shed 0 bases, with 13 bases lying between them. Germline V gene sequence: CDR1 SGHAT, CDR2 FQNNGV.

J is TRBJ2-1 and V is TRBV7-2, with D hard to call. The CDR3 is 13 residues long. Germline V gene data show CDR1 as SGHTA and CDR2 as FQGNSA. V lost 0 bases to trimming and J lost 5 bases, with 5 bases between them. In DNA, the CDR3 is TGTGCCAGCAGCTTAGCGCGTGACAATGAGCAGTTCTTC. It specifies CASSLARDNEQFF.

The chain is built from TRBV4-1 and TRBJ1-4; D perhaps matches TRBD1 (6 bases). Germline values: CDR1 MGHRA, CDR2 YSYEKL. Deletions cut 4 bases from V and 1 base from J, with 10 bases between. This CDR3 comprises 15 residues. The CDR3 DNA sequence: TGCGCCAGCAGCCGACAGGACAGAACTAATGAAAAACTGTTTTTT. As protein: CASSRQDRTNEKLFF.

This chain uses TRBV7-2 with TRBJ2-7, with 8 bases identical to TRBD1. The CDR3 loop spans 15 amino acids. The J segment lost 3 bases and the V segment lost 5 bases, leaving 9 bases of the junction unmatched. Per germline, CDR1 SGHTA and CDR2 FQGNSA. CDR3 protein: CASSRNKGQGYEQYF. DNA of the CDR3: TGTGCCAGCAGCCGGAATAAAGGACAGGGCTACGAGCAGTACTTC.

V and J are TRBV5-4 and TRBJ1-1; the match to TRBD1 covers 7 bases. The CDR3 contains 15 residues. V gave up 4 bases and J gave up 0 bases; unmatched junction bases: 6. CDR1 and CDR2 from the germline V gene are SGHNT and YYREEE (reference sequence). The CDR3 spells CASSRTGTVNTEAFF. The CDR3 bases are TGTGCCAGCAGCCGGACCGGGACAGTGAACACTGAAGCTTTCTTT.

The chain employs TRBV7-6 and TRBJ1-6; D remains unclear. The CDR3 is made up of 16 amino acids. V lost 1 base to trimming and J lost 5 bases, with 12 bases between them. Germline V CDR1 and CDR2: SGHVS, FNYEAQ. CDR3 sequence reads: CASSLVPEENNSPLHF. DNA for the CDR3: TGTGCCAGCAGCTTAGTTCCCGAAGAGAATAATTCACCCCTCCACTTT.

The chain combines TRBV7-3 with TRBJ2-1, with 12 nucleotides matching TRBD2. In germline, CDR1 is SGHTA, CDR2 FQGTGA. The ends lost 5 bases at V and 6 bases at J; junction bases unmatched: 5. This CDR3 spans 15 amino acids. This CDR3 is CASSPGLAGTNEQFF. The CDR3 DNA reads TGTGCCAGCAGCCCCGGACTAGCGGGAACCAATGAGCAGTTCTTC.

The chain joins TRBV7-9 to TRBJ1-1; TRBD1 matches at 8 bases. Germline V lookup: CDR1 SEHNR, CDR2 FQNEAQ (reference sequence). The length of the CDR3 is 14 residues. The junction had 4 bases not matched to a gene; V was cut back by 5 bases and J by 2 bases. CDR3 loop: CASSLTGGNTEAFF. CDR3 DNA: TGTGCCAGCAGCCTCACAGGGGGAAACACTGAAGCTTTCTTT.

This clone was detected only once. The chain carries TRBV6-6 and TRBJ2-5, with 7 positions matching TRBD2. In germline, CDR1 is MNHNY, CDR2 SVGAGI (reference sequence). The V segment lost 7 bases and the J segment 2 bases; nucleotides outside the gene matches: 7. The CDR3 consists of 14 residues. CDR3 amino acids: CASTRTSRQETQYF. The CDR3 region has the DNA TGTGCCAGCACCAGGACTAGTAGGCAAGAGACCCAGTACTTC.

The chain has TRBV28 and TRBJ2-7, with 11 positions matching TRBD2. Germline V gene sequence: CDR1 MDHEN, CDR2 SYDVKM. The CDR3 consists of 17 residues. Losses at the gene ends were 6 bases for V and 2 bases for J; bases not matched to a gene: 12. In DNA form, the CDR3 reads TGTGCCAGCAGCAGCCCCGGGGGACTAGCGGCCCCCTACGAGCAGTACTTC. Encoded protein: CASSSPGGLAAPYEQYF.

The chain is built from TRBV7-2 and TRBJ2-3; 9 nucleotides match TRBD1. Trimming cost V 5 bases and J 6 bases; bases outside gene matches: 3. The CDR3 extends over 13 amino acids. In germline, CDR1 is SGHTA, CDR2 FQGNSA. The CDR3 nucleotides read TGTGCCAGCAGCCCACAGGGGGCGGATACGCAGTATTTT. Its translation: CASSPQGADTQYF.

V usage is TRBV7-2 and J usage is TRBJ1-2, with 9 bases aligning to TRBD1. Germline V CDR1 and CDR2: SGHTA, FQGNSA. V dropped 5 bases and J dropped 2; count of bases not matched to a gene: 6. The CDR3 has 15 amino acids. The CDR3 is CASSRPGQGNYGYTF. The CDR3 DNA reads as TGTGCCAGCAGCCGTCCGGGACAGGGAAACTATGGCTACACCTTC. The full variable domain, its missing parts supplied by reference TRBV7-2 and TRBJ1-2, is GAGVSQSPSNKVTEKGKDVELRCDPISGHTALYWYRQSLGQGLEFLIYFQGNSAPDKSGLPSDRFSAERTGGSVSTLTIQRTQQEDSAVYLCASSRPGQGNYGYTFGSGTRLTVV.

The rearrangement links TRBV6-1 to TRBJ2-3; weak D call: TRBD2 (5 bases). Trimming took off 2 bases at V and 2 bases at J, with 14 bases between the two ends. The CDR3 runs to 16 residues. CDR1 is MNHNS, CDR2 SASEGT, per germline. CDR3 nucleotide sequence: TGTGCCAGCAGTGAACAAAGGCTAGCTATCACAGATACGCAGTATTTT. This translates into CASSEQRLAITDTQYF.

This CDR3 reads CASSQIRGAYGYTF. The CDR3 coding sequence is TGCGCCAGCAGCCAGATCAGGGGCGCCTATGGCTACACCTTC. The chain recombines TRBV4-1 with TRBJ1-2; a weak D match, TRBD1 (6 bases). V was pared by 3 bases and J by 4 bases, with 12 bases between. Germline loops: CDR1 MGHRA, CDR2 YSYEKL. There are 14 residues in the CDR3.

The chain employs TRBV9 and TRBJ2-3, with 10 bases identical to TRBD2. With 4 bases clipped from V and 2 bases from J, the junction kept 16 bases outside the gene matches. CDR3 length equals 19 residues. In germline, CDR1 is SGDLS, CDR2 YYNGEE. CDR3 bases: TGTGCCAGCAGCTCCCCGGATAGCGGGGGGACGTACCTCACAGATACGCAGTATTTT. Protein product: CASSSPDSGGTYLTDTQYF. Variable domain in full (rest from reference TRBV9 and TRBJ2-3): DSGVTQTPKHLITATGQRVTLRCSPRSGDLSVYWYQQSLDQGLQFLIQYYNGEERAKGNILERFSAQQFPDLHSELNLSSLELGDSALYFCASSSPDSGGTYLTDTQYFGPGTRLTVL.